A selection of T cell receptor beta chains follows, all from one sample in a study of CD8 T cells in Susac syndrome. TCRdb called the immunoSEQ multiplex PCR reads again in MiXCR, with one record for every CDR3 protein. The table includes about 430,000 distinct CDR3 sequences, around 85% detected once. Material: CD8+ T cells from PBMCs. The source is a human donor with multiple sclerosis. Each CDR3 is given with its conserved first and last residue. D genes are given only for firm matches. The size field is filled for only some rows; it gives once, few, many or a size class.

clone_size: -; j_call: TRBJ2-1; v_call: TRBV6-1; d_call: -; cdr3_nt: TGTGCCAGCAGTGGGGTGCCAAGCTACAATGAGCAGTTCTTC; cdr3_aa: CASSGVPSYNEQFF
clone_size: once; j_call: TRBJ1-2; v_call: TRBV27; d_call: -; cdr3_nt: TGTGCCAGCAGTAAGGGTCTCGGCTACACCTTC; cdr3_aa: CASSKGLGYTF
clone_size: -; j_call: TRBJ2-3; v_call: TRBV20-1; d_call: -; cdr3_nt: TGCAGTGCTAGAGATAGGAGGGAGGAAAGCACAGATACGCAGTATTTT; cdr3_aa: CSARDRREESTDTQYF
clone_size: -; j_call: TRBJ2-5; v_call: TRBV7-9; d_call: -; cdr3_nt: TGTGCCAGCAGCTTGTCAAGGGGCATAGGAGAGACCCAGTACTTC; cdr3_aa: CASSLSRGIGETQYF
clone_size: -; j_call: TRBJ2-7; v_call: TRBV28; d_call: TRBD2; cdr3_nt: TGTGCCAGCGTTGGGACTAGCGATTTTTCCTACGAGCAGTACTTC; cdr3_aa: CASVGTSDFSYEQYF
clone_size: -; j_call: TRBJ2-4; v_call: TRBV5-8; d_call: -; cdr3_nt: TGTGCCAGCAGTCATGGACCTAAAAACATTCAGTACTTC; cdr3_aa: CASSHGPKNIQYF
clone_size: -; j_call: TRBJ2-7; v_call: TRBV6-1; d_call: TRBD1; cdr3_nt: TGTGCCGGCAGTCATCTCCCGGGACAGGGGGCTTACGAGCAGTACTTC; cdr3_aa: CAGSHLPGQGAYEQYF
clone_size: -; j_call: TRBJ1-1; v_call: TRBV5-1; d_call: -; cdr3_nt: TGCGCCAGCAGCTTGGCCACCGAGTGGAACACTGAAGCTTTCTTT; cdr3_aa: CASSLATEWNTEAFF
clone_size: -; j_call: TRBJ1-5; v_call: TRBV30; d_call: -; cdr3_nt: TGTGCCTGGGCTGACACTAGCAATCAGCCCCAGCATTTT; cdr3_aa: CAWADTSNQPQHF
clone_size: few; j_call: TRBJ2-7; v_call: TRBV20-1; d_call: -; cdr3_nt: TGCAGTGCTAGAGATCTCTCAGGCTCCTACGAGCAGTACTTC; cdr3_aa: CSARDLSGSYEQYF
clone_size: -; j_call: TRBJ2-2; v_call: TRBV4-1; d_call: -; cdr3_nt: TGCGCCAGCAGCCAGGGTGACTGGGGCACCGGGGAGCTGTTTTTT; cdr3_aa: CASSQGDWGTGELFF
clone_size: -; j_call: TRBJ1-1; v_call: TRBV4-1; d_call: -; cdr3_nt: TGCGCCAGCAGCCGCAATCTAGGGGTAACGAACACTGAAGCTTTCTTT; cdr3_aa: CASSRNLGVTNTEAFF
clone_size: -; j_call: TRBJ1-2; v_call: TRBV6-1; d_call: -; cdr3_nt: TGTGCCAGCAGCCTAGACCAACCCTCGCGGGGCTACACCTTC; cdr3_aa: CASSLDQPSRGYTF
clone_size: -; j_call: TRBJ2-7; v_call: TRBV7-8; d_call: -; cdr3_nt: TGTGCCAGCAGCAATACAGAGGGCGTCCTCTACGAGCAGTACTTC; cdr3_aa: CASSNTEGVLYEQYF
clone_size: -; j_call: TRBJ2-5; v_call: TRBV6-5; d_call: TRBD1; cdr3_nt: TGTGCCAGCAGTTGCATATGGGAAGGGGGCTACCAAGAGACCCAGTACTTC; cdr3_aa: CASSCIWEGGYQETQYF
clone_size: -; j_call: TRBJ2-1; v_call: TRBV19; d_call: -; cdr3_nt: TGTGCCACCCAGGGACATTTCTCCTACAATGAGCAGTTCTTC; cdr3_aa: CATQGHFSYNEQFF
clone_size: few; j_call: TRBJ2-7; v_call: TRBV11-2; d_call: -; cdr3_nt: TGTGCCAGCAGCCCCGTACACGAGCAGTACTTC; cdr3_aa: CASSPVHEQYF
clone_size: once; j_call: TRBJ2-7; v_call: TRBV19; d_call: TRBD1; cdr3_nt: TGTGCCAGTAGTATGGGTACAGGGGCCTTATCCTACGAGCAGTACTTC; cdr3_aa: CASSMGTGALSYEQYF
clone_size: -; j_call: TRBJ2-2; v_call: TRBV6-5; d_call: -; cdr3_nt: TGTGCCAGCAGTTACTCCGGGGGTGGCACCGGGGAGCTGTTTTTT; cdr3_aa: CASSYSGGGTGELFF
clone_size: -; j_call: TRBJ2-6; v_call: TRBV12-3/TRBV12-4; d_call: TRBD1; cdr3_nt: TGTGCCAGCGTCGGACAGGGGGCTTTTGGGGCCAACGTCCTGACTTTC; cdr3_aa: CASVGQGAFGANVLTF
clone_size: -; j_call: TRBJ2-2; v_call: TRBV30; d_call: TRBD2; cdr3_nt: TGTGCCTGGAGTGTAATTAGCGGGAGGGCCGGGACCGGGGAGCTGTTTTTT; cdr3_aa: CAWSVISGRAGTGELFF
clone_size: once; j_call: TRBJ2-7; v_call: TRBV5-4; d_call: TRBD1; cdr3_nt: TGTGCCAGCAGCTTTGGGACAGGGACTACGTTGGAGCAGTACTTC; cdr3_aa: CASSFGTGTTLEQYF
clone_size: -; j_call: TRBJ2-7; v_call: TRBV25-1; d_call: -; cdr3_nt: TGTGCCAGCAGTGAATCGGTACCGAACTACGAGCAGTACTTC; cdr3_aa: CASSESVPNYEQYF
clone_size: once; j_call: TRBJ2-1; v_call: TRBV20-1; d_call: -; cdr3_nt: TGCAGTGCCACCCCCAAATTCCCTGGCGGGGACCGATACAATGAGCAGTTCTTC; cdr3_aa: CSATPKFPGGDRYNEQFF
clone_size: -; j_call: TRBJ2-7; v_call: TRBV7-9; d_call: -; cdr3_nt: TGTGCCAGCAGCTTAGTTTCCGACAGGGAGGGAACGGTAGGCTACGAGCAGTACTTC; cdr3_aa: CASSLVSDREGTVGYEQYF
clone_size: -; j_call: TRBJ1-1; v_call: TRBV7-9; d_call: -; cdr3_nt: TGTGCCAGCAGCTTAGGGGGGGTCGAGGAAGCTTTCTTT; cdr3_aa: CASSLGGVEEAFF
clone_size: once; j_call: TRBJ2-1; v_call: TRBV6-5; d_call: -; cdr3_nt: TGTGCCAGCAGTTACCTTCCAAACTACAATGAGCAGTTCTTC; cdr3_aa: CASSYLPNYNEQFF
clone_size: -; j_call: TRBJ2-2; v_call: TRBV30; d_call: -; cdr3_nt: TGTGCCTGCCCCTACAGTACTCGCGATATCACCGGGGAGCTGTTTTTT; cdr3_aa: CACPYSTRDITGELFF
clone_size: -; j_call: TRBJ2-7; v_call: TRBV20-1; d_call: -; cdr3_nt: TGCAGTGCTAGAGACGAGGGCGCGAGTTACGAGCAGTACTTC; cdr3_aa: CSARDEGASYEQYF
clone_size: -; j_call: TRBJ1-1; v_call: TRBV7-4; d_call: -; cdr3_nt: TGTGCCAGCAGCTTAATGGGGTCGGAAGCTTTCTTT; cdr3_aa: CASSLMGSEAFF
clone_size: -; j_call: TRBJ2-3; v_call: TRBV7-2; d_call: -; cdr3_nt: TGTGCCAGCAGCTTATACGGAGGGGGCACAGATACGCAGTATTTT; cdr3_aa: CASSLYGGGTDTQYF
clone_size: -; j_call: TRBJ1-5; v_call: TRBV4-1; d_call: -; cdr3_nt: TGCGCCAGCAGCGATTCGACGACAACGGGGGAGCCCCAGCATTTT; cdr3_aa: CASSDSTTTGEPQHF
clone_size: -; j_call: TRBJ2-3; v_call: TRBV6-9; d_call: TRBD1; cdr3_nt: TGTGCCAGCAGTTATTCTTTGGGACAGGGGGCCGGCACAGATACGCAGTATTTT; cdr3_aa: CASSYSLGQGAGTDTQYF
clone_size: -; j_call: TRBJ1-2; v_call: TRBV13; d_call: TRBD1; cdr3_nt: TGTGCCAGCAGCTCCGGGACAGGGGCGAATCCTGGCTACACCTTC; cdr3_aa: CASSSGTGANPGYTF
clone_size: -; j_call: TRBJ1-2; v_call: TRBV29-1; d_call: -; cdr3_nt: TGCAGCGCCTCCGGCGGGCAGCCTGGGCACTATGGCTACACCTTC; cdr3_aa: CSASGGQPGHYGYTF
clone_size: -; j_call: TRBJ1-1; v_call: TRBV30; d_call: -; cdr3_nt: TGTGCCTGGAGTGTCTGGGCGAACACTGAAGCTTTCTTT; cdr3_aa: CAWSVWANTEAFF
clone_size: -; j_call: TRBJ1-2; v_call: TRBV29-1; d_call: TRBD1; cdr3_nt: TGCAGCGTTGAAACGGGACAGACCTATGGCTACACCTTC; cdr3_aa: CSVETGQTYGYTF
clone_size: -; j_call: TRBJ2-7; v_call: TRBV27; d_call: TRBD2; cdr3_nt: TGTGCCAGCAGTATCCTATCTAGCGGAAAGACCTACGAGCAGTACTTC; cdr3_aa: CASSILSSGKTYEQYF
clone_size: -; j_call: TRBJ2-2; v_call: TRBV3-1; d_call: -; cdr3_nt: TGTGCCAGCAGCTCAACTAGGGGGAACACCGGGGAGCTGTTTTTT; cdr3_aa: CASSSTRGNTGELFF
clone_size: -; j_call: TRBJ2-2; v_call: TRBV5-5; d_call: -; cdr3_nt: TGTGCCAGCAGCGTGACCGGGACACCTAACACCGGGGAGCTGTTTTTT; cdr3_aa: CASSVTGTPNTGELFF
clone_size: -; j_call: TRBJ2-3; v_call: TRBV5-1; d_call: -; cdr3_nt: TGCGCCAGCAGCTTGGAGGCAGCTTTGGGACGGCACACAGATACGCAGTATTTT; cdr3_aa: CASSLEAALGRHTDTQYF
clone_size: -; j_call: TRBJ2-7; v_call: TRBV27; d_call: TRBD1; cdr3_nt: TGTGCTACTTCATCGGGACAGAAATACGAGCAGTACTTC; cdr3_aa: CATSSGQKYEQYF
clone_size: -; j_call: TRBJ2-5; v_call: TRBV20-1; d_call: TRBD2; cdr3_nt: TGCAGTGCTAGGCTAGCGGGGCCCACCGAGACCCAGTACTTC; cdr3_aa: CSARLAGPTETQYF
clone_size: -; j_call: TRBJ2-2; v_call: TRBV2; d_call: -; cdr3_nt: TGTGCCAGCAGTGAGTTGGACCCTGCGGTTACCGGGGAGCTGTTTTTT; cdr3_aa: CASSELDPAVTGELFF
clone_size: -; j_call: TRBJ2-3; v_call: TRBV10-3; d_call: TRBD2; cdr3_nt: TGTGCCATCAGTGAGTCCGCGATAGCGGGGAAAACTAGCACAGATACGCAGTATTTT; cdr3_aa: CAISESAIAGKTSTDTQYF
clone_size: -; j_call: TRBJ2-1; v_call: TRBV30; d_call: TRBD2; cdr3_nt: TGTGCCGGTACTAGCGGAAACGACAATGAGCAGTTCTTC; cdr3_aa: CAGTSGNDNEQFF
clone_size: -; j_call: TRBJ2-5; v_call: TRBV27; d_call: -; cdr3_nt: TGTGCCAGCAGTTCATATCCTCTGTTGGGGGGAGAAGAGACCCAGTACTTC; cdr3_aa: CASSSYPLLGGEETQYF
clone_size: once; j_call: TRBJ2-1; v_call: TRBV6-5; d_call: TRBD1; cdr3_nt: TGTGCCAGCAGTTCTTTGACAGGGGGGTACAATGAGCAGTTCTTC; cdr3_aa: CASSSLTGGYNEQFF
clone_size: -; j_call: TRBJ1-2; v_call: TRBV12-3/TRBV12-4; d_call: -; cdr3_nt: TGTGCCAGCAGTACGTCTGTCTATGGCTACACCTTC; cdr3_aa: CASSTSVYGYTF
clone_size: once; j_call: TRBJ2-3; v_call: TRBV29-1; d_call: -; cdr3_nt: TGCAGCGTTGACAGGGCGGCAGATACGCAGTATTTT; cdr3_aa: CSVDRAADTQYF
clone_size: -; j_call: TRBJ2-2; v_call: TRBV12-3/TRBV12-4; d_call: TRBD2; cdr3_nt: TGTGCCAGCAGATCCAGCGGGAGGTACACCGGGGAGCTGTTTTTT; cdr3_aa: CASRSSGRYTGELFF
clone_size: -; j_call: TRBJ2-7; v_call: TRBV6-1; d_call: -; cdr3_nt: TGTGCCGCCACAGGACGGTCTGGGTACGAGCAGTACTTC; cdr3_aa: CAATGRSGYEQYF